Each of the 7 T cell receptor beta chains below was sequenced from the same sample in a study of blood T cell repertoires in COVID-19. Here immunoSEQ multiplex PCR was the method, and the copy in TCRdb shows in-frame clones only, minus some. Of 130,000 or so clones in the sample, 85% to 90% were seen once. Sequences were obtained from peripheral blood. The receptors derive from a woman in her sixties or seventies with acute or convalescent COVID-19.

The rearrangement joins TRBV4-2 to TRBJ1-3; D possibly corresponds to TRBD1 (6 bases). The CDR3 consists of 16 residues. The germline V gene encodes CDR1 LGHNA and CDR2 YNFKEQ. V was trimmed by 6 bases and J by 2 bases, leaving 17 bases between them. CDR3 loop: CASREVQGNPGNTIYF. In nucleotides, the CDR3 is TGTGCCAGCAGAGAGGTACAGGGTAATCCTGGAAACACCATATATTTT.

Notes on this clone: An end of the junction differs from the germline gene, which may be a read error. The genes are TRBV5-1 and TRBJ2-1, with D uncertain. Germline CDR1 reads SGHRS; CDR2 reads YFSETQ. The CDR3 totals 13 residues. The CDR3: CASSGLAYDEQFF. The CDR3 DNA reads TGCGCCAGCAGTGGGCTTGCCTACGATGAGCAGTTCTTC.

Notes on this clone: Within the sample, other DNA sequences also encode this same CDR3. This CDR3 is CASSPDRGRQPQHF. The CDR3 DNA reads as TGTGCCAGCAGTCCCGACAGGGGGCGACAGCCCCAGCATTTT. V is TRBV7-2 and J is TRBJ1-5; TRBD1 matches at 10 bases. The germline V gene has CDR1 SGHTA and CDR2 FQGNSA. The CDR3 length is 14 residues. V shed 6 bases, J shed 7 bases, and the junction held 6 bases outside the gene matches.

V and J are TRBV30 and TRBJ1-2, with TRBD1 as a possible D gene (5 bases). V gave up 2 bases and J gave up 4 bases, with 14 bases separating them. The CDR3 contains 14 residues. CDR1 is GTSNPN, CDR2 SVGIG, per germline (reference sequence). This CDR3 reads CAWSRKQVPYGYTF. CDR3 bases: TGTGCCTGGAGTAGGAAACAGGTCCCCTATGGCTACACCTTC. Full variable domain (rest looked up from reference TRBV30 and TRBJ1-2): SQTIHQWPATLVQPVGSPLSLECTVEGTSNPNLYWYRQAAGRGLQLLFYSVGIGQISSEVPQNLSASRPQDRQFILSSKKLLLSDSGFYLCAWSRKQVPYGYTFGSGTRLTVV.

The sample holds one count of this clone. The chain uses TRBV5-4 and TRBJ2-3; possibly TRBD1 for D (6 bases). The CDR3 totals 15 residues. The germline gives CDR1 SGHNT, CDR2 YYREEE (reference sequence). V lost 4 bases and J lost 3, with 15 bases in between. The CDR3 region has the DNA TGTGCCAGCAGCCCCAGGGTGGGGGCTACAGATACGCAGTATTTT. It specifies CASSPRVGATDTQYF.

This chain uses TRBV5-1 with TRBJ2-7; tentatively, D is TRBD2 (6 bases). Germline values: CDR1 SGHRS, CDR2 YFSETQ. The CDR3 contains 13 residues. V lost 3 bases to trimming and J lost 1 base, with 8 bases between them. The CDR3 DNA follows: TGCGCCAGCAGCTCTCTAGCGTCCTACGAGCAGTACTTC. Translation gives CASSSLASYEQYF.

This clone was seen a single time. The DNA of the CDR3 is TGTGCCAGCTCTACAGGGGCGGGGAACGAGCAGTACTTC. It translates to CASSTGAGNEQYF. The rearrangement joins TRBV11-1 to TRBJ2-7, with D maybe TRBD1 (7 bases). V was trimmed by 8 bases and J by 5 bases, leaving 16 bases between them. The CDR3 runs 13 residues. Germline V gene sequence: CDR1 SGHAT, CDR2 FQDESV (reference sequence).